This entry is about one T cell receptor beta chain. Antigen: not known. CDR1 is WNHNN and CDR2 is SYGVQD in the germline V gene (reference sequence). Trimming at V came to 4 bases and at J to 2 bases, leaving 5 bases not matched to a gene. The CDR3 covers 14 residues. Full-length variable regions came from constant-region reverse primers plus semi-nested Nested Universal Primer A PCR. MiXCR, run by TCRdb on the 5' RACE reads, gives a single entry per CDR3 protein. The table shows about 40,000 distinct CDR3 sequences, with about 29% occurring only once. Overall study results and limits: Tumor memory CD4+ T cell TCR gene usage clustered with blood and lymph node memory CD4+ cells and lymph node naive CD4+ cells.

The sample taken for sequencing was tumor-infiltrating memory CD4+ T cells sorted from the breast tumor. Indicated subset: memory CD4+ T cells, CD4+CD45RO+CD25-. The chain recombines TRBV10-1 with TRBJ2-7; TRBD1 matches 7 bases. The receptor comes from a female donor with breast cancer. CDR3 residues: CASSATGTPYEQYF. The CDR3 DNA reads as TGCGCCAGCAGTGCGACAGGGACCCCCTACGAGCAGTACTTC.